The sequence of this TCR beta chain was determined in a study of T cells expressing NK-cell markers. Study observations and caveats: For four donors, these clonotypes were likewise the leading ones in the CD3+CD56-NKG2C+ fraction.

A note on this clonotype: Its antigen remains unidentified.

Germline CDR1 reads GTSNPN; CDR2 reads SVGIG (reference sequence). The CDR3 is 14 amino acids. Researchers built TCR beta cDNA using 5'RACE template switching with UMIs. TCRdb reprocessed the 5' RACE reads and stores each CDR3 protein as one record, lacking DNA. This sample's clone table lists some 600,000 distinct CDR3 sequences. This receptor was obtained from a man younger than 35 in good health. Input material: blood T cells: a sorted CD56 or NKG2C T cell subset, CD4+ or CD8+ T cells, or bulk PBMC T cells (not recorded which). The genes are TRBV30 and TRBJ2-7; TCRdb calls TRBD2, which cannot be checked without DNA. The CDR3 region is CAWSFSGRPYEQYF.